These T cell receptor beta chains were read from a single sample in a study of T cell changes during pregnancy in multiple sclerosis. Profiled with immunoSEQ multiplex PCR; TCRdb holds only in-frame clones, not every one. The data hold around 25,000 clones, with about nine tenths observed a single time. Sequenced here: CD8+ T cells from peripheral blood mononuclear cells, sampled in the first trimester of pregnancy. All receptors come from a female donor in good health, enrolled as a control in a pregnancy study. Each CDR3 is given with its conserved first and last residue. D genes are given only for firm matches. Expanded clones get a size class; other rows say once, few or many, or leave the size out.

TRBD2 | NA | TRBJ2-3 | TRBV19 | TGTGCCAGTAGTGACCGGACTAGCGGGGCCCATAGCACAGATACGCAGTATTTT | CASSDRTSGAHSTDTQYF
NA | NA | TRBJ2-5 | TRBV28 | TGTGCCAGCAGCTGGGCCCAGCCAGAGACCCAGTACTTC | CASSWAQPETQYF
NA | NA | TRBJ2-2 | TRBV6-5 | TGTGCCAGCAGTTTCCGCGTGGGGGGGCGTCCCGGGGAGCTGTTTTTT | CASSFRVGGRPGELFF
TRBD2 | few | TRBJ2-3 | TRBV6-4 | TGTGCCAGCAGTCAGGCAAGCGGGGGGCCTACTATGCAGTATTTT | CASSQASGGPTMQYF
NA | NA | TRBJ1-2 | TRBV25-1 | TGTGCCAGCAGTGAAGTCGCGGCAGCTAACTATGGCTACACCTTC | CASSEVAAANYGYTF
TRBD2 | NA | TRBJ2-7 | TRBV2 | TGTGCCACTGTCCTCGGGGGGGACGAGCAGTACTTC | CATVLGGDEQYF
NA | NA | TRBJ1-1 | TRBV7-9 | TGTGCCAGCAGCTTAGAGAAGTTACAGGGATCTGAAGCTTTCTTT | CASSLEKLQGSEAFF
TRBD1 | NA | TRBJ2-7 | TRBV5-4 | TGTGCCAGCAGCTTATCCGACAGGGCCTACGAGCAGTACTTC | CASSLSDRAYEQYF
TRBD1 | few | TRBJ1-6 | TRBV6-5 | TGTGCCAGCACCGACAGGGGGGATTCACCCCTCCACTTT | CASTDRGDSPLHF
NA | NA | TRBJ1-1 | TRBV23-1 | TGCGCCAGCGGCCCCCTGAGGGCAAACACTGAAGCTTTCTTT | CASGPLRANTEAFF
NA | NA | TRBJ1-1 | TRBV6-5 | TGTGCCAGCCGTATCGACCCCAGGGTCGACACTGAAGCTTTCTTT | CASRIDPRVDTEAFF
NA | once | TRBJ1-4 | TRBV6-5 | TGTGCCAGCAGTTACCTAGGCAGCCTTAATGAAAAACTGTTTTTT | CASSYLGSLNEKLFF
NA | NA | TRBJ2-1 | TRBV18 | TGTGCCAGCTCATTCGGTCATGTCGATGAGCAGTTCTTC | CASSFGHVDEQFF
NA | once | TRBJ2-1 | TRBV4-1 | TGCGCCAGCAGCCAAGGCGGCCTCGATCACTACAATGAGCAGTTCTTC | CASSQGGLDHYNEQFF
NA | NA | TRBJ1-1 | TRBV7-3 | TGTGCCAGCAGCTCCCCGGGGGGTGAAGCTTTCTTT | CASSSPGGEAFF
NA | once | TRBJ2-7 | TRBV28 | TGTGCCAGCAGCCCCCAGGTCTCCTACGAGCAGTACTTC | CASSPQVSYEQYF
NA | NA | TRBJ1-1 | TRBV4-1 | TGCGCCAGCAGCCAAGGGGGAGCGGCTGAAGCTTTCTTT | CASSQGGAAEAFF
NA | NA | TRBJ2-2 | TRBV7-9 | TGTGCCAGCAGCTTAGGTGGGCCTACGAACACCGGGGAGCTGTTTTTT | CASSLGGPTNTGELFF
NA | NA | TRBJ1-1 | TRBV27 | TGTGCCGTCCGAGGGGGGGGCGGAGCTTTCTTT | CAVRGGGGAFF
TRBD1 | NA | TRBJ1-2 | TRBV27 | TGTGCCAGCAGATCAAAGGGGGCGGACGGCTACACCTTC | CASRSKGADGYTF
TRBD1 | NA | TRBJ2-7 | TRBV28 | TGTGCCAGCAGTACTACTCGACAGGGTCCGGACTACGAGCAGTACTTC | CASSTTRQGPDYEQYF
TRBD1 | NA | TRBJ1-1 | TRBV7-9 | TGTGCCAGCAGCTATACAGGGGGCACTGAAGCTTTCTTT | CASSYTGGTEAFF
NA | NA | TRBJ2-7 | TRBV4-3 | TGCGCCAGCAGCCAACAGGCTGCCAGCTCCTACGAGCAGTACTTC | CASSQQAASSYEQYF
TRBD1 | NA | TRBJ1-2 | TRBV23-1 | TGCGCCAGCAGTCAGACGTTAAGGACAGGCTACGGCTACACCTTC | CASSQTLRTGYGYTF
TRBD1 | once | TRBJ1-1 | TRBV5-1 | TGCGCCAGCAGCTCAGGGGGCACTGAAGCTTTCTTT | CASSSGGTEAFF
TRBD1 | NA | TRBJ1-4 | TRBV28 | TGTGCCAGCAGTTTGCGGACAGGGGATGAAAAACTGTTTTTT | CASSLRTGDEKLFF
NA | NA | TRBJ1-5 | TRBV25-1 | TGTGCCAGCAATCGTAGAGGGCCCGCGTACAATCAGCCCCAGCATTTT | CASNRRGPAYNQPQHF
TRBD1 | NA | TRBJ1-6 | TRBV7-2 | TGTGCCAGCAGCGTTATAGGGGGCAGGGGGAGCTCCTATAATTCACCCCTCCACTTT | CASSVIGGRGSSYNSPLHF
TRBD1 | NA | TRBJ1-2 | TRBV25-1 | TGTGCCAGCAGTGACTTAGGGACAGGGGGTGGCTACACCTTC | CASSDLGTGGGYTF